This T cell receptor beta chain was obtained from a study of T cells in localized non-small cell lung cancer. Notes on the study in general: Sequencing was restricted to one tumor region; therefore, heterogeneity remains possible. For the top 100 tumor clones, a median about 50 also appeared in adjacent lung. Among the tissues sampled, uninvolved adjacent lung had the highest T cell clonality, above tumor. Among blood samples, higher T cell density accompanied longer overall survival.

Turning to this clone: Antigen specificity is unknown.

V was pared by 2 bases and J by 5 bases, with 16 bases between. The CDR3 is made up of 15 amino acids. In germline, CDR1 is SGDLS, CDR2 YYNGEE. The method was immunoSEQ multiplex PCR; TCRdb's version includes in-frame clones alone and lacks a portion of them. The table includes some 16,000 clones, 85% to 90% detected once. The chain is built from TRBV9 and TRBJ2-5; D may match TRBD1 or TRBD2 (6 bases each). The sample in question was peripheral blood, obtained before any cancer treatment. The sequence came from a male donor aged 60 or older with stage II squamous cell lung carcinoma. CDR3 sequence (DNA): TGTGCCAGCAGCGTGGGGGGAGCAGGGGCGGAGACCCAGTACTTC. Translation gives CASSVGGAGAETQYF.